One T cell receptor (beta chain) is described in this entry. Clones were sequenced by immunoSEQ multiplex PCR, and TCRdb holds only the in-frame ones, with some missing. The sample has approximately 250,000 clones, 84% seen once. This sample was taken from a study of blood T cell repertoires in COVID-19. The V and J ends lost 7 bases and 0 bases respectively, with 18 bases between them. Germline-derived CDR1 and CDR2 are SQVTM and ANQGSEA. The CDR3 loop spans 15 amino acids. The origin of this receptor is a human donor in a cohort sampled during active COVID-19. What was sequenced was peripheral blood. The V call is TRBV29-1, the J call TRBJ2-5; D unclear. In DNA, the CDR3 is TGCAGCGCAATGTATCAAGGCCGGGACCAAGAGACCCAGTACTTC. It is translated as CSAMYQGRDQETQYF.